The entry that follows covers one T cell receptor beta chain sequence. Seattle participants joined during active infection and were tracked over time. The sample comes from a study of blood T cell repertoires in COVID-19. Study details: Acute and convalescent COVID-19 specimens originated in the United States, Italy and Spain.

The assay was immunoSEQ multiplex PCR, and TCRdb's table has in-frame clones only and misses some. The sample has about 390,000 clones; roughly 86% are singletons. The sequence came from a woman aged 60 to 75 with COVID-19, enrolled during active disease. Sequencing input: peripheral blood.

The CDR3 loop is CASSLALTGDGNTIYF. CDR3 DNA: TGCGCCAGCAGCTTGGCCCTAACAGGAGACGGAAACACCATATATTTT. This chain uses TRBV5-1 with TRBJ1-3; possibly TRBD1 for D (5 bases). The CDR3 runs to 16 residues. The V gene's germline CDR1 is SGHRS and CDR2 YFSETQ. V was cut by 0 bases and J by 4 bases, with 14 bases left in between. Full variable domain (rest looked up from reference TRBV5-1 and TRBJ1-3): KAGVTQTPRYLIKTRGQQVTLSCSPISGHRSVSWYQQTPGQGLQFLFEYFSETQRNKGNFPGRFSGRQFSNSRSEMNVSTLELGDSALYLCASSLALTGDGNTIYFGEGSWLTVV.